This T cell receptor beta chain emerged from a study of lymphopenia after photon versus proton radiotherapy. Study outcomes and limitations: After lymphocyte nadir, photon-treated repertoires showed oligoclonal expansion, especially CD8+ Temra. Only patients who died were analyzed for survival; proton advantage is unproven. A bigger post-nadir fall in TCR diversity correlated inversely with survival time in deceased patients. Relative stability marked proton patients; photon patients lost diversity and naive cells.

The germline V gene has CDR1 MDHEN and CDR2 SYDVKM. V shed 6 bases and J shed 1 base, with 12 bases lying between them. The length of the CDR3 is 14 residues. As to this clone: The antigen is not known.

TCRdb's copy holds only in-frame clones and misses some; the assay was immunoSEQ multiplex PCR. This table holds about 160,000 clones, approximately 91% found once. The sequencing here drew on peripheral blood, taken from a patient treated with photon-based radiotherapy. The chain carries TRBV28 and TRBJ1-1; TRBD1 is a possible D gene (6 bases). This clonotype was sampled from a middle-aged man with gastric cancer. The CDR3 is CASRQQGGNTEAFF. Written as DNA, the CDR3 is TGTGCCAGCAGACAACAGGGTGGGAACACTGAAGCTTTCTTT. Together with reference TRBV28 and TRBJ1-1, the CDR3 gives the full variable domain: DVKVTQSSRYLVKRTGEKVFLECVQDMDHENMFWYRQDPGLGLRLIYFSYDVKMKEKGDIPEGYSVSREKKERFSLILESASTNQTSMYLCASRQQGGNTEAFFGQGTRLTVV.